The 13 T cell receptor beta chains below were found in one sample sequenced in a study of shared clonotypes between healthy human individuals (dated by TCRdb to 2018 to 2020). The library was made by the immunoSEQ multiplex PCR assay. The table was pulled from immuneACCESS by TCRdb, which kept in-frame rearrangements only. Such tables lose some clones; where checked, under half of the loss comes from unresolved V genes, and the rest has no known cause. For this sample the table gives about 1 million clones, of which 75% were detected only once. Of the sample, about 1.5% falls within the top ten clones. Sequencing was performed on memory CD4+ T cells sorted from blood. Per the publication, the cell subset or site label means: CD45RA-negative fraction. These receptors originate from a man younger than 30 in good health.

The V call is TRBV2, the J call TRBJ1-4, with TRBD1 identical over 7 bases. The V gene's germline CDR1 is SNHLY and CDR2 FYNNEI. The CDR3 length is 15 residues. The J segment lost 3 bases and the V segment lost 5 bases, leaving 6 bases of the junction unmatched. The DNA of the CDR3 is TGTGCCAGCAGTTTGCAGGGGGGATCTAATGAAAAACTGTTTTTT. Translation gives CASSLQGGSNEKLFF.

The chain joins TRBV19 to TRBJ1-2; no clear D gene. The CDR3 loop spans 15 amino acids. Germline-derived CDR1 and CDR2 are LNHDA and SQIVND (reference sequence). Trimming removed 6 bases from V and 1 base from J, with 15 bases in between. The DNA of the CDR3 is TGTGCCAGTAGGGCAAGCGGGAACTTTAACTATGGCTACACCTTC. This gives the protein CASRASGNFNYGYTF.

This clone was recorded once. The CDR3 region is CAFSRPIAKNIQYF. CDR3 nucleotides: TGTGCTTTTTCCCGGCCGATAGCCAAAAACATTCAGTACTTC. The chain links TRBV30 to TRBJ2-4; D not certain. The germline V gene has CDR1 GTSNPN and CDR2 SVGIG (reference sequence). This CDR3 spans 14 amino acids.

The V gene is TRBV5-8, the J gene TRBJ1-5; 7 nucleotides match TRBD1. CDR3 length: 14 amino acids. V shed 3 bases, J shed 2 bases, and the junction held 2 bases outside the gene matches. The germline V gene has CDR1 SGHTS and CDR2 YDEGEE. DNA of the CDR3: TGTGCCAGCAGCTCCGGACAGGGCAATCAGCCCCAGCATTTT. Translation: CASSSGQGNQPQHF.

V usage is TRBV6-4 and J usage is TRBJ2-5, with TRBD2 matching 11 bases. The germline V gene encodes CDR1 MRHNA and CDR2 SNTAGT. This CDR3 is 17 amino acids long. Trimming cost V 2 bases and J 2 bases; bases outside gene matches: 7. The CDR3: CASSDSLAGGPQETQYF. The CDR3 bases are TGTGCCAGCAGTGACAGCCTAGCGGGGGGCCCTCAAGAGACCCAGTACTTC.

The chain recombines TRBV7-9 with TRBJ2-1; TRBD2 aligns across 10 bases. The CDR3 covers 19 residues. With V trimmed by 1 base and J by 0 bases, 9 bases remained unmatched. Per the germline V gene, CDR1 is SEHNR and CDR2 is FQNEAQ (reference sequence). CDR3 loop: CASSLVASGGPSSYNEQFF. The CDR3 DNA sequence: TGTGCCAGCAGCTTAGTTGCTAGCGGGGGCCCGAGCTCCTACAATGAGCAGTTCTTC.

The V gene is TRBV11-1, the J gene TRBJ2-4, with TRBD2 identical over 7 bases. Germline CDR1 is SGHAT and CDR2 is FQDESV (reference sequence). V trimming: 0 bases; J trimming: 0 bases; junction bases outside the gene matches: 2. The CDR3 runs to 16 residues. CDR3 in DNA: TGTGCCAGCAGCTTAGCTAGCGGGTTAGCCAAAAACATTCAGTACTTC. Its translation is CASSLASGLAKNIQYF.

The J gene is TRBJ1-1, the V gene TRBV6-1; D not resolved. The V and J ends lost 8 bases and 5 bases respectively, with 12 bases between them. The CDR3 totals 12 residues. Germline V gives CDR1 MNHNS, CDR2 SASEGT. The CDR3 is CASAYLRTEAFF. The DNA for the CDR3 is TGTGCCAGCGCCTATCTTAGGACTGAAGCTTTCTTT.

As to this clone: Other DNA sequences within the sample encode an identical CDR3. The chain is built from TRBV5-4 and TRBJ2-7, with 10 bases matching TRBD2. The V segment lost 0 bases and the J segment 2 bases; nucleotides outside the gene matches: 2. CDR1 is SGHNT, CDR2 YYREEE, per germline (reference sequence). The CDR3 is 15 residues long. This CDR3 is CASSLGTSGPYEQYF. The CDR3 nucleotides read TGTGCCAGCAGCTTGGGGACTAGCGGTCCCTACGAGCAGTACTTC. Based on the CDR3 plus reference TRBV5-4 and TRBJ2-7, the full variable domain is ETGVTQSPTHLIKTRGQQVTLRCSSQSGHNTVSWYQQALGQGPQFIFQYYREEENGRGNFPPRFSGLQFPNYSSELNVNALELDDSALYLCASSLGTSGPYEQYFGPGTRLTVT.

The chain recombines TRBV6-6 with TRBJ1-4; no clear D. The CDR3 runs to 13 residues. CDR1 and CDR2 from the germline V gene are MNHNY and SVGAGI (reference sequence). Trimming pared 6 bases from V and 7 bases from J, leaving 12 bases between. The CDR3 protein is CASSRRAGEKLFF. In DNA, the CDR3 is TGTGCCAGCAGCCGGCGGGCGGGTGAAAAACTGTTTTTT.

The V and J genes are TRBV28 and TRBJ1-2; a possible D gene is TRBD1 (5 bases). This CDR3 has 12 amino acids. V lost 10 bases and J lost 2, with 11 bases in between. CDR1 and CDR2 from the germline V gene are MDHEN and SYDVKM. The CDR3 DNA is TGTGCCACGGGACGGTCAAACTATGGCTACACCTTC. Amino acids: CATGRSNYGYTF.

The V call is TRBV5-1, the J call TRBJ1-5, with unresolved D. This CDR3 has 17 amino acids. Germline V gives CDR1 SGHRS, CDR2 YFSETQ. Trimming stripped 0 bases from V and 0 bases from J, with 13 bases between. CDR3 region: CASSLAVGRNSNQPQHF. CDR3 bases: TGCGCCAGCAGCTTGGCGGTCGGCAGGAATAGCAATCAGCCCCAGCATTTT.

This chain joins TRBV6-5 and TRBJ1-6, with TRBD1 as a possible D gene (6 bases). The germline gives CDR1 MNHEY, CDR2 SVGAGI. Trimming pared 7 bases from V and 10 bases from J, leaving 17 bases between. The CDR3 spans 14 residues. CDR3 sequence: CASTPHGGRSPLHF. The CDR3 DNA is TGTGCCAGCACCCCCCACGGGGGGCGATCACCCCTCCACTTT.